This entry is about one T cell receptor beta chain. Its antigen is not known. The data were taken from a study of cytomegalovirus exposure and HLA in healthy donors. Primers: 60 Vbeta forward and 13 Jbeta reverse. Profiling relied on immunoSEQ multiplex PCR, and the TCRdb table lists in-frame clones only, not all of them. Of about 160,000 clones listed, around 79% were seen once; the top ten hold 3% to 3.5%. The ends lost 4 bases at V and 3 bases at J; junction bases unmatched: 8. Germline lookup yields CDR1 MGHRA and CDR2 YSYEKL. CDR3 size: 15 residues. Points from the study as a whole: An analysis was carried out at a later point. It showed that HLA-associated TCR beta chains were more clonally expanded than equally common non-associated chains. Whilst most TCR sequences proved rare, a subset of public TCRs occurred across many donors. Exclusion applied to some V segments, including TRBV6-2 and TRBV6-3, as they were indistinguishable.

Despite likely unrecorded immune exposures, the donors were nominally healthy at the time of sampling. The receptor was isolated from a woman aged 40 to 49 in good health and CMV-seronegative. Input material: PBMCs. V and J are TRBV4-1 and TRBJ2-7, with 8 bases aligning to TRBD1. The chain's CDR3 is CASSRDRGHGYEQYF. The CDR3 DNA follows: TGCGCCAGCAGCCGTGACAGGGGCCATGGCTACGAGCAGTACTTC.